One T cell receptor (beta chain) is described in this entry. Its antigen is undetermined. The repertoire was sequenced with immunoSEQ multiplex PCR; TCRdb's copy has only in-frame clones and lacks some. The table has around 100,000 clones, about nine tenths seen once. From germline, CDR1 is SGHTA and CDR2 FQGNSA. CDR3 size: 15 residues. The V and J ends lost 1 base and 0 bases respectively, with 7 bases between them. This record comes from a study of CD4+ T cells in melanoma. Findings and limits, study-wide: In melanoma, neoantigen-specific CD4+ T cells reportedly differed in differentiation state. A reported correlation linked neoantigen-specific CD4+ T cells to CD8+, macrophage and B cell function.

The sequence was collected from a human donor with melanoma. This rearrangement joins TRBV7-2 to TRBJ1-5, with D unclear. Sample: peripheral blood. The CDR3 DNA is TGTGCCAGCAGCTTAGAAGGAAATAGCAATCAGCCCCAGCATTTT. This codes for CASSLEGNSNQPQHF.